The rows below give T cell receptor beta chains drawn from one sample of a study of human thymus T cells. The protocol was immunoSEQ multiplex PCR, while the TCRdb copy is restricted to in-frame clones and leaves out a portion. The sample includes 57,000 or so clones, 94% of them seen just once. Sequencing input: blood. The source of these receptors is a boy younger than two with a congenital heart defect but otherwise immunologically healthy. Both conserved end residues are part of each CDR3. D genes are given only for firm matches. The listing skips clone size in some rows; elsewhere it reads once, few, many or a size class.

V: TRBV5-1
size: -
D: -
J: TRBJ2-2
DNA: TGCGCCAGCAGCCCGGGGACCAACACCGGGGAGCTGTTTTTT
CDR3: CASSPGTNTGELFF

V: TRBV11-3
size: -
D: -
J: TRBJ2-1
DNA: TGTGCCAGCAGCCTAGCACCCACTAGTTCCCACAATGAGCAGTTCTTC
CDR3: CASSLAPTSSHNEQFF

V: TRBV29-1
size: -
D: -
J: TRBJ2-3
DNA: TGCAGCGTCGGGGGGGACAGACGACGAGGTACGCAGTATTTT
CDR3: CSVGGDRRRGTQYF

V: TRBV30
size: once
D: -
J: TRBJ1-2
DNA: TGTGCCTGGACTCGTGGGGGGGGAGATGGCTACACCTTC
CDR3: CAWTRGGGDGYTF

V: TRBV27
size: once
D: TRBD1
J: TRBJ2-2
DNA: TGTGCCAGCAGTCAACAGGGGGCGGGCGGGGAGCTGTTTTTT
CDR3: CASSQQGAGGELFF

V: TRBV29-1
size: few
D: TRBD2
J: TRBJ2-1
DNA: TGCAGCTCCAGAGCTAGCGGGACTTACAATGAGCAGTTCTTC
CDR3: CSSRASGTYNEQFF

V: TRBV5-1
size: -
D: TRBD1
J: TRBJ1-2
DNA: TGCGCCAGCAGCACCGGGACAGGGGGTAACTATGGCTACACCTTC
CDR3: CASSTGTGGNYGYTF

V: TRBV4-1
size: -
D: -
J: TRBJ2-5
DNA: TGCGCCAGCAGCCCCGGAGGGCCCCTCCAAGAGACCCAGTACTTC
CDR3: CASSPGGPLQETQYF

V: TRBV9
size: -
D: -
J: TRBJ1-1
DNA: TGTGCCAGCAGCGTAGTCGCCGGGGAGGTGGGCACTGAAGCTTTCTTT
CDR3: CASSVVAGEVGTEAFF

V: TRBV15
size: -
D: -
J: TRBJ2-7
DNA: TGTGCCACCAGCAGAGCCCGGGTTTCTAGGTACTACGAGCAGTACTTC
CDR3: CATSRARVSRYYEQYF

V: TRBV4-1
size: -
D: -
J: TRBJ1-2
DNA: TGCGCCAGCAGCCAAGTAGGACGGAACCTATATGGCTACACCTTC
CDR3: CASSQVGRNLYGYTF

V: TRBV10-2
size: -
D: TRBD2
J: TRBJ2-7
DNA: TGCGCCAGCAGTGAACTAGCGGGATCCTCCTACGAGCAGTACTTC
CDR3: CASSELAGSSYEQYF

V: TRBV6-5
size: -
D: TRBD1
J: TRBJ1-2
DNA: TGTGCCAGCAGTCGGGACAGGGGGGTTGGCTACACCTTC
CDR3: CASSRDRGVGYTF

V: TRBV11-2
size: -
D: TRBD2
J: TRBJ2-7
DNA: TGTGCCAGCAGCGTTAGCGGGACCCCCTCCTACGAGCAGTACTTC
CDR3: CASSVSGTPSYEQYF

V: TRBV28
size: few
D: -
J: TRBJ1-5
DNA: TGTGCCAGCAGTTCGGTAGATCAGCCCCAGCATTTT
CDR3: CASSSVDQPQHF

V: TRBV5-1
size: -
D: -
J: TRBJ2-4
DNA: TGCGCCAGCAGCGTTGGAGGGGGCCGGAACATTCAGTACTTC
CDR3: CASSVGGGRNIQYF

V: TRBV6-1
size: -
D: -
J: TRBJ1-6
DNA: TGTGCCAGCAGTCTCACGGGACTCTCCAATTCACCCCTCCACTTT
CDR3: CASSLTGLSNSPLHF

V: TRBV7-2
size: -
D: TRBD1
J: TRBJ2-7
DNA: TGTGCCAGCAGCTTAGAACGGCAGGGGGCCTACGAGCAGTACTTC
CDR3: CASSLERQGAYEQYF

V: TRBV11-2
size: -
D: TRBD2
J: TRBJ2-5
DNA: TGTGCCAGCAGCTTAGATGGGCTAGCGGGGGAGACCCAGTACTTC
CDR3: CASSLDGLAGETQYF

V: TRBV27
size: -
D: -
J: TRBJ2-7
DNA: TGTGCCAGCAGTCCCAGCTCCTACGAGCAGTACTTC
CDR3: CASSPSSYEQYF

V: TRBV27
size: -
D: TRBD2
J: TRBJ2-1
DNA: TGTGCCAGCAGCCGTAAGGCTAGCGGATTCAATGAGCAGTTCTTC
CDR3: CASSRKASGFNEQFF

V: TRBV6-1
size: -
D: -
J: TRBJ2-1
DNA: TGTGCCAGCAGTGAAGCCTATGAGCAGTTCTTC
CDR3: CASSEAYEQFF

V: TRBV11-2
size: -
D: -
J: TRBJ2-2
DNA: TGTGCCAGCTTAGACAGGTTAACCGGGGAGCTGTTTTTT
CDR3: CASLDRLTGELFF

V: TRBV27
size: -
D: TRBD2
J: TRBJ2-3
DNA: TGTGCCAGCAGTCCGGGACTAGCGGGGGGGTTGGATACGCAGTATTTT
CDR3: CASSPGLAGGLDTQYF

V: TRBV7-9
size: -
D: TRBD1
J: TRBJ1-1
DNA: TGTGCCAGCAGCTTAAGTGGGAGGGGGCCCATGAACACTGAAGCTTTCTTT
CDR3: CASSLSGRGPMNTEAFF

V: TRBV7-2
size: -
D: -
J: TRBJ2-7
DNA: TGTGCCAGCAGCTTAGCGATGGGGGGCGTGTACGAGCAGTACTTC
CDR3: CASSLAMGGVYEQYF

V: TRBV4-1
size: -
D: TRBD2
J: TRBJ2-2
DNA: TGCGCCAGCAGCCAGCTCCCAGGCGGGAGCGGGGGGGGGAACACCGGGGAGCTGTTTTTT
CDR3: CASSQLPGGSGGGNTGELFF

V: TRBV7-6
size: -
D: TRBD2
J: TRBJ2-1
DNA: TGTGCCAGCAGCTTAGAGAGCGGGAGGGCAAATGAGCAGTTCTTC
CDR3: CASSLESGRANEQFF

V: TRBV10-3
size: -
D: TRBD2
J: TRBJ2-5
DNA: TGTGCCATCAGTGCACGCGAAGCGGGGGGGGCAGAGACCCAGTACTTC
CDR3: CAISAREAGGAETQYF